The clone carrying this T cell receptor (beta chain) was recorded at least ten times. V lost 8 bases and J lost 1, with 5 bases in between. The CDR3 has 11 residues. The V gene's germline CDR1 is MNHEY and CDR2 SMNVEV (reference sequence). The template for TCR beta VDJ and CDR3 sequence profiling was genomic DNA. TCRdb fed the reads into MiXCR, producing one record per CDR3 protein. The sample gives roughly 240,000 distinct CDR3 sequences, about 44% of which show up once; 6.5% to 10% is in the top ten. The data originate from a study of CD8+CD57+ T cells in acquired aplastic anemia. Individuals selected for sequencing had exhibited CD8+CD57+ cell expansion on flow cytometry.

This chain uses TRBV27 with TRBJ1-1; no clear D gene. Sequences were obtained from sorted CD4+, CD8+, or CD8+CD57+ T cells (not recorded which) from PBMCs. This TCR came from a human donor with aplastic anemia. CDR3 amino acids: CASHRNTEAFF. CDR3 DNA sequence: TGTGCCAGCCATAGGAACACTGAAGCTTTCTTT.